The next 10 T cell receptor beta chains were all read from a single sample in a study of blood T cell repertoires in COVID-19. Here immunoSEQ multiplex PCR was the method, and the copy in TCRdb shows in-frame clones only, minus some. The sample has some 410,000 clones; 88% are singletons. Material: PBMCs or T cells enriched from blood (not recorded which). The receptors here all came from a woman in her 30s with acute COVID-19.

This chain links TRBV25-1 with TRBJ1-4; 12 nucleotides line up with TRBD1. Germline assignment: CDR1 MGHDK and CDR2 SYGVNS. The V gene end was trimmed by 4 bases and the J gene end by 8 bases; junction bases not matched to a gene: 8. The CDR3 runs 16 residues. CDR3 region: CASSAGTGGRGEKLFF. The CDR3 DNA is TGTGCCAGCAGTGCCGGGACAGGGGGCCGAGGAGAAAAACTGTTTTTT.

The V gene is TRBV4-2, the J gene TRBJ2-2; 7 bases are shared with TRBD1. CDR1 LGHNA and CDR2 YNFKEQ come from the germline V gene. CDR3 length: 15 residues. The V gene end was trimmed by 2 bases and the J gene end by 5 bases; junction bases not matched to a gene: 5. This CDR3 is CASSQSPQGTGELFF. DNA for the CDR3: TGTGCCAGCAGCCAATCGCCACAGGGGACCGGGGAGCTGTTTTTT.

This clone was counted a single time. CDR3 nucleotide sequence: TGTGCCAGCAGCCCGGGACTAGCGGGGATCAATGAGCAGTTCTTC. Encoded protein: CASSPGLAGINEQFF. The rearrangement joins TRBV5-8 to TRBJ2-1, with TRBD2 matching 13 bases. Germline V lookup: CDR1 SGHTS, CDR2 YDEGEE. The CDR3 has 15 residues. Trimming cost V 4 bases and J 6 bases; bases outside gene matches: 4.

V and J are TRBV2 and TRBJ1-5; TRBD1 matches at 9 bases. The CDR3 length is 17 residues. Losses at the gene ends were 4 bases for V and 1 base for J; bases not matched to a gene: 8. Germline V gives CDR1 SNHLY, CDR2 FYNNEI. The CDR3 spells CASSAPQGARSNQPQHF. CDR3 bases: TGTGCCAGCAGTGCCCCACAGGGGGCGCGGAGCAATCAGCCCCAGCATTTT.

This chain connects TRBV1 to TRBJ2-7; the table gives TRBD1 as D, unverified against the DNA. TRBV1 is a pseudogene segment. CDR3 length: 15 amino acids. The CDR3 region is CTSSLRDRGYYEQYF. The CDR3, as DNA: TGCACCAGCAGTCTCCGGGACAGGGGGTACTACGAGCAGTACTTC.

The V and J genes are TRBV19 and TRBJ1-6, with D uncertain. The germline V gene has CDR1 LNHDA and CDR2 SQIVND (reference sequence). The V gene lost 5 bases and the J gene lost 0 bases, with 8 bases spanning the gap. CDR3 size: 15 residues. CDR3 sequence: CASSPRSSYNSPLHF. CDR3 nucleotide sequence: TGTGCCAGTAGTCCAAGGAGCTCCTATAATTCACCCCTCCACTTT. Drawing the rest from reference TRBV19 and TRBJ1-6, the complete variable domain is DGGITQSPKYLFRKEGQNVTLSCEQNLNHDAMYWYRQDPGQGLRLIYYSQIVNDFQKGDIAEGYSVSREKKESFPLTVTSAQKNPTAFYLCASSPRSSYNSPLHFGNGTRLTVT.

The chain links TRBV9 to TRBJ1-2; D not resolved. Trimming removed 0 bases from V and 8 bases from J, with 17 bases in between. This CDR3 has 15 amino acids. CDR1 and CDR2 (germline): SGDLS, YYNGEE. This CDR3 is CASSVASGPGKGYTF. CDR3 in DNA: TGTGCCAGCAGCGTAGCTTCCGGGCCGGGGAAGGGCTACACCTTC.

V usage is TRBV21-1 and J usage is TRBJ1-2. TRBV21-1 is marked as a pseudogene. The CDR3 is 11 amino acids. The CDR3 reads CALYLTSLTTF. CDR3 in DNA: TGTGCCCTCTACCTAACCTCCCTCACCACCTTC.

The V gene is TRBV7-2, the J gene TRBJ1-5; tentative D call: TRBD1 (6 bases). The CDR3 totals 17 residues. Germline values: CDR1 SGHTA, CDR2 FQGNSA. Deletions cut 4 bases from V and 0 bases from J, with 16 bases between. The CDR3 here is CASSSFRGGHSNQPQHF. CDR3 DNA: TGTGCCAGCAGCTCCTTCAGGGGAGGGCATAGCAATCAGCCCCAGCATTTT.

Written as DNA, the CDR3 is TGTGCCAGCAGCCCCGGGACAGCTACCTACGAGCAGTACTTC. It specifies CASSPGTATYEQYF. The chain couples TRBV7-9 to TRBJ2-7; the match to TRBD1 covers 7 bases. Germline values: CDR1 SEHNR, CDR2 FQNEAQ (reference sequence). V was pared by 5 bases and J by 2 bases, with 6 bases of the junction left unmatched. The CDR3 has 14 residues.